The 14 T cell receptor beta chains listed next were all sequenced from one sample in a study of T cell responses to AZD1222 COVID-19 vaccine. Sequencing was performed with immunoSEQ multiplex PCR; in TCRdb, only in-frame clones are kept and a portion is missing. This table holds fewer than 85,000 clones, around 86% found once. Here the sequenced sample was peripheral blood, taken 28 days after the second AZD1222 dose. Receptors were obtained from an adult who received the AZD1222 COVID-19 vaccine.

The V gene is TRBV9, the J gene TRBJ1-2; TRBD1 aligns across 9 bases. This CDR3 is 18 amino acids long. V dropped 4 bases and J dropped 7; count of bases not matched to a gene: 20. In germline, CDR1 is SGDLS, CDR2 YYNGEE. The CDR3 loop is CASSSYSAGTGWLSGYTF. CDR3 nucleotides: TGTGCCAGCAGCTCTTATTCGGCGGGGACAGGGTGGTTGAGTGGCTACACCTTC. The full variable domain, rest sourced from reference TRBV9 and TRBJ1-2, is DSGVTQTPKHLITATGQRVTLRCSPRSGDLSVYWYQQSLDQGLQFLIQYYNGEERAKGNILERFSAQQFPDLHSELNLSSLELGDSALYFCASSSYSAGTGWLSGYTFGSGTRLTVV.

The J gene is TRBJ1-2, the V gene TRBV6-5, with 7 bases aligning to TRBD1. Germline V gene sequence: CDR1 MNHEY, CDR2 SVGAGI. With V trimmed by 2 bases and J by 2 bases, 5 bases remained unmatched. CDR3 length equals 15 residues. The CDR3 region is CASSYPTGSNYGYTF. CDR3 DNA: TGTGCCAGCAGTTACCCGACAGGGTCCAACTATGGCTACACCTTC.

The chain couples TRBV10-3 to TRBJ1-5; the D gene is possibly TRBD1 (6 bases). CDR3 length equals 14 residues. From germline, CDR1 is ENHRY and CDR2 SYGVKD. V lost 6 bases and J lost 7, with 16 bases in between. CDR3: CAISESGVGQPQHF. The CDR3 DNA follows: TGTGCCATCAGCGAATCAGGGGTGGGACAGCCCCAGCATTTT.

CDR3 protein: CASSATGQQETQYF. The DNA for the CDR3 is TGTGCCAGCAGTGCCACGGGGCAACAAGAGACCCAGTACTTC. The chain couples TRBV25-1 to TRBJ2-5, with D tentatively TRBD1 or TRBD2 (5 bases each). The CDR3 has 14 residues. Trimming left V 4 bases short and J 2 bases short, with 11 bases between. Germline lookup yields CDR1 MGHDK and CDR2 SYGVNS. Supplemented by reference TRBV25-1 and TRBJ2-5, the full variable domain reads EADIYQTPRYLVIGTGKKITLECSQTMGHDKMYWYQQDPGMELHLIHYSYGVNSTEKGDLSSESTVSRIRTEHFPLTLESARPSHTSQYLCASSATGQQETQYFGPGTRLLVL.

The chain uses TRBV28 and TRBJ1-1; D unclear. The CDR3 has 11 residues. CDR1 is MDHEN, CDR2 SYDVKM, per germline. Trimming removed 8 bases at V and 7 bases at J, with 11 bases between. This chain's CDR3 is CASERRDEAFF. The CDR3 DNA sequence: TGTGCCAGCGAGAGACGAGATGAAGCTTTCTTT.

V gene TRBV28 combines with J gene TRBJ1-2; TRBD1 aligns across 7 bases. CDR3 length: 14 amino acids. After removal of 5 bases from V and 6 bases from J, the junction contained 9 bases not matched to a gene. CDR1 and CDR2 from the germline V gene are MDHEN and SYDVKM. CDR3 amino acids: CASSTPDRAHGYTF. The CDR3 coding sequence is TGTGCCAGCAGTACGCCCGACAGGGCCCATGGCTACACCTTC.

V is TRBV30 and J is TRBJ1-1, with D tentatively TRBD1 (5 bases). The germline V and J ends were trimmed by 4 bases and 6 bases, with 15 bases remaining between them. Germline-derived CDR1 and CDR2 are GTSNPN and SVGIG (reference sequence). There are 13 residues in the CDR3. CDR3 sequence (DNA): TGTGCCTGGAAGTCAGGGAATGGCGCTGAAGCTTTCTTT. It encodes CAWKSGNGAEAFF. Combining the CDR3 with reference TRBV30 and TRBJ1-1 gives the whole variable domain SQTIHQWPATLVQPVGSPLSLECTVEGTSNPNLYWYRQAAGRGLQLLFYSVGIGQISSEVPQNLSASRPQDRQFILSSKKLLLSDSGFYLCAWKSGNGAEAFFGQGTRLTVV.

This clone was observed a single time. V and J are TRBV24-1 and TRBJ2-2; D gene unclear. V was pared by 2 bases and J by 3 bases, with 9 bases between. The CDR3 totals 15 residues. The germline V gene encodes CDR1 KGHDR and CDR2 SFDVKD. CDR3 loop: CATSDSGRDTGELFF. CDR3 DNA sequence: TGTGCCACCAGTGATTCTGGCAGAGACACCGGGGAGCTGTTTTTT.

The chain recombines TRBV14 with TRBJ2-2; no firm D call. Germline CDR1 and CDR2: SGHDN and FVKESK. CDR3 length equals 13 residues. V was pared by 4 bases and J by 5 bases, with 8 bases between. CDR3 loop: CASSRTRTGELFF. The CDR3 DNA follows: TGTGCCAGCAGCCGTACCAGAACCGGGGAGCTGTTTTTT. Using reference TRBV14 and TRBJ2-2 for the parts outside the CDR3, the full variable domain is EAGVTQFPSHSVIEKGQTVTLRCDPISGHDNLYWYRRVMGKEIKFLLHFVKESKQDESGMPNNRFLAERTGGTYSTLKVQPAELEDSGVYFCASSRTRTGELFFGEGSRLTVL.

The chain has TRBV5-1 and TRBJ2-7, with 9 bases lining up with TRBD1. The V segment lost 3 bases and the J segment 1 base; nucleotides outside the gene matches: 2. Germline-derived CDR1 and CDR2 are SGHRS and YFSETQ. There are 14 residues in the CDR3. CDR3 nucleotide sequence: TGCGCCAGCAGCTCCGGGACAGGGTCCTACGAGCAGTACTTC. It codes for CASSSGTGSYEQYF.

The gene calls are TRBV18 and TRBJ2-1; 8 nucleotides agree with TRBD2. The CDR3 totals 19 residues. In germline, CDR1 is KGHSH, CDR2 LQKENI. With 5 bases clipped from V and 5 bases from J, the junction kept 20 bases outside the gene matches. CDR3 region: CASSSEARPRGGGHNEQFF. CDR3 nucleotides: TGTGCCAGCTCATCCGAGGCACGTCCTCGGGGGGGCGGACACAATGAGCAGTTCTTC.

Here the CDR3 reads CASSLQGLSARGEQYF. The CDR3 DNA follows: TGTGCCAGCAGCTTGCAGGGTTTGTCGGCCAGAGGCGAGCAGTACTTC. The J gene is TRBJ2-7, the V gene TRBV5-5; possibly TRBD1 for D (5 bases). The CDR3 runs to 16 residues. Looked up from germline, CDR1 is SGHKS and CDR2 is YYEKEE (reference sequence). V was clipped by 1 base and J by 6 bases, with 20 bases between them. Looking up the rest from reference TRBV5-5 and TRBJ2-7 gives the full variable domain: DAGVTQSPTHLIKTRGQQVTLRCSPISGHKSVSWYQQVLGQGPQFIFQYYEKEERGRGNFPDRFSARQFPNYSSELNVNALLLGDSALYLCASSLQGLSARGEQYFGPGTRLTVT.

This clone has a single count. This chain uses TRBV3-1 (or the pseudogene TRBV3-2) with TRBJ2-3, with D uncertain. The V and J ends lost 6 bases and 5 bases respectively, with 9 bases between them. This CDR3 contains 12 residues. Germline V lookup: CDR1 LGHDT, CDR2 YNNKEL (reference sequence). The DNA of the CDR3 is TGTGCCAGCAGTCAACTCGGAGATACGCAGTATTTT. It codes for CASSQLGDTQYF.

CDR3 in amino acids: CASSRGPPYEQYF. The CDR3 DNA sequence: TGTGCCAGCAGTCGGGGACCACCCTACGAGCAGTACTTC. V is TRBV7-3 and J is TRBJ2-7; D may be TRBD1 or TRBD2 (5 bases each). The germline V gene has CDR1 SGHTA and CDR2 FQGTGA. Trimming stripped 6 bases from V and 2 bases from J, with 11 bases between. This CDR3 has 13 residues.